The 5 T cell receptor beta chains given below trace back to one sample, sequenced in a study of human T cells and chemical hapten exposure. This sample's time point: patch test 1, 2 weeks after DPC sensitization. This sample's treatment: therapeutic diphenylcyclopropenone sensitization with weekly scalp DPC. TCRdb used MiXCR to reprocess the RACE reads, holding one entry per CDR3 protein. Among fewer than 130,000 distinct CDR3 sequences listed, more than 9.5% were seen once. The input for sequencing was whole blood, taken in connection with sensitization to the hapten diphenylcyclopropenone (DPC). Receptor source: a woman aged 40 to 50 with alopecia areata. Some clones in this sample may be carry-over from other donors' samples.

This clonotype was observed at least ten times. The chain joins TRBV7-2 to TRBJ1-2; D gene ambiguous. V gave up 1 base and J gave up 4 bases, with 4 bases separating them. The CDR3 is 12 residues long. Germline values: CDR1 SGHTA, CDR2 FQGNSA. The CDR3 reads CASSLEGYGYTF. DNA of the CDR3: TGTGCCAGCAGCTTAGAGGGCTATGGCTACACCTTC.

Remarks on this clonotype: This may be a read error, as it is one base from a much larger clone. The chain couples TRBV30 to TRBJ1-1; TRBD1 aligns across 8 bases. This CDR3 comprises 13 residues. Looked up from germline, CDR1 is GTSNPN and CDR2 is SVGIG (reference sequence). In DNA, the CDR3 is TGTGCCTGGGGACAGGGTTGGAACACTGTAGCTTTCTTT. This encodes CAWGQGWNTVAFF.

This clonotype showed up just a few times. The chain joins TRBV28 to TRBJ1-4; maybe TRBD1 (6 bases). Trimming pared 2 bases from V and 3 bases from J, leaving 13 bases between. The germline V gene has CDR1 MDHEN and CDR2 SYDVKM. The CDR3 sequence is 16 residues long. CDR3 region: CASSLDRGFPNEKLFF. Here the CDR3 DNA reads TGTGCCAGCAGTTTAGATAGGGGGTTTCCTAATGAAAAACTGTTTTTT.

Worth noting for this clonotype: A much bigger clone sits one base away, suggesting this may be a read error. The chain has TRBV9 and TRBJ2-7, with a possible D match to TRBD1 (6 bases). Per germline, CDR1 SGDLS and CDR2 YYNGEE. This CDR3 has 14 amino acids. The DNA of the CDR3 is TGTGCCTGCAGCGTCGGACGGACAGCCTACGAGCAGTACTTC. This codes for CACSVGRTAYEQYF.

This clonotype was picked up many times. The chain recombines TRBV29-1 with TRBJ2-5; TRBD2 aligns across 8 bases. V dropped 4 bases and J dropped 4; count of bases not matched to a gene: 8. Germline V gene lookup returns CDR1 SQVTM and CDR2 ANQGSEA. The CDR3 is 14 residues long. CDR3 nucleotides: TGCAGCGTTGTTACCGGGGGGGCCTCAGAGACCCAGTACTTC. It is translated as CSVVTGGASETQYF.